This section outlines one T cell receptor beta chain sequence together with its context. Its antigen is not identified. This entry belongs to a study of cytotoxic CD8 clonotypes in ibrutinib-treated CLL. Study observations and caveats: The study sampled sustained-remission and progressing patients at different times. The study found public clonotypes uncommon, contracting or stable on treatment. The clonality went up when patients responded to ibrutinib and dropped back toward baseline at progression.

In germline, CDR1 is MNHEY, CDR2 SMNVEV (reference sequence). The CDR3 extends over 16 amino acids. V lost 8 bases, J lost 3 bases, and 14 bases stayed unmatched. Deep sequencing aimed at 1 in 200,000 to 1 in 1 million T cells' resolution. Only in-frame clones appear in the TCRdb table, and some are missing; sequencing was by immunoSEQ multiplex PCR. Of around 300,000 clones in the sample, about 80% were seen once. Sequences were derived from PBMCs, sampled before ibrutinib treatment. This clonotype was sampled from a human donor with chronic lymphocytic leukemia. The chain combines TRBV27 with TRBJ1-1; 8 nucleotides align to TRBD1. The CDR3 DNA reads as TGTGCCAGCCAACCCCTCCGGACAGGGAGGCACACTGAAGCTTTCTTT. Amino acid sequence: CASQPLRTGRHTEAFF.